These 21 T cell receptor beta chains were all obtained from the same sample, sequenced in a study of vaccination and CD4 T cells after COVID-19. Stated treatment: approximately nine-day PBMC culture with coronavirus spike peptide pools or control peptides (ViraFEST assay). Prior to the COVID-19 pandemic (2011-2018), the unexposed donor's CD4+ T cells were collected. Sequenced with the Oncomine TCR Beta short-read assay was DNA taken from cultured CD4+ T cells. MiXCR, run by TCRdb on the PCR reads, gives a single entry per CDR3 protein. The table lists 7,000 or so distinct CDR3 sequences, roughly 38% of them singletons. No cognate antigen is known for these TCRs. The specimen was CD4+ T cells from blood, cultured in vitro. These receptors all stem from a human donor in good health.

The V and J genes are TRBV11-1 and TRBJ2-1; D gene ambiguous. Trimming removed 3 bases from V and 4 bases from J, with 10 bases in between. Germline V CDR1 and CDR2: SGHAT, FQDESV (reference sequence). This CDR3 comprises 14 residues. The CDR3 nucleotides are TGTGCCAGCAGCTTGGAAGAGGCTTACAATGAGCAGTTCTTC. Its protein is CASSLEEAYNEQFF.

This clonotype came up a few times. The chain links TRBV6-5 to TRBJ1-5; no clear D gene. The germline V gene encodes CDR1 MNHEY and CDR2 SVGAGI. The CDR3 consists of 11 residues. Trimming took off 6 bases at V and 3 bases at J, with 3 bases between the two ends. The CDR3 loop reads CASSYNQPQHF. DNA for the CDR3: TGTGCCAGCAGCTACAATCAGCCCCAGCATTTT.

The CDR3: CASSELQGKLPNYGYTF. DNA of the CDR3: TGTGCCAGCAGTGAATTACAGGGGAAGCTCCCTAACTATGGCTACACCTTC. This chain joins TRBV25-1 and TRBJ1-2; 7 nucleotides match TRBD1. Germline CDR1 and CDR2: MGHDK and SYGVNS. The CDR3 loop spans 17 amino acids. V gave up 1 base and J gave up 0 bases; unmatched junction bases: 8.

J is TRBJ1-4 and V is TRBV29-1; 11 bases agree with TRBD1. Germline assignment: CDR1 SQVTM and CDR2 ANQGSEA. V lost 4 bases, J lost 7 bases, and 5 bases stayed unmatched. This CDR3 spans 14 amino acids. The CDR3 loop reads CSVARDRGAEKLFF. CDR3 bases: TGCAGCGTTGCCAGGGACAGGGGGGCTGAAAAACTGTTTTTT.

The rearrangement joins TRBV18 to TRBJ2-3; 7 bases are shared with TRBD1. The CDR3 is 16 amino acids. V was pared by 3 bases and J by 0 bases, with 6 bases of the junction left unmatched. The V gene's germline CDR1 is KGHSH and CDR2 LQKENI. This CDR3 reads CASSPGRGISTDTQYF. For the CDR3, the DNA is TGTGCCAGCTCACCGGGCAGGGGGATTAGCACAGATACGCAGTATTTT.

This rearrangement joins TRBV28 to TRBJ2-2; the match to TRBD2 covers 10 bases. CDR1 MDHEN and CDR2 SYDVKM come from the germline V gene. J lost 2 bases, V lost 4 bases, and 4 bases had no gene match. The CDR3 spans 16 residues. CDR3 nucleotides: TGTGCCAGCAGTTCCAGCGGGGGGGCTAACACCGGGGAGCTGTTTTTT. Its protein is CASSSSGGANTGELFF.

The rearrangement joins TRBV5-6 to TRBJ2-7; D gene ambiguous. V lost 5 bases and J lost 10, with 22 bases in between. This CDR3 contains 14 residues. The germline gives CDR1 SGHDT, CDR2 YYEEEE. CDR3 bases: TGTGCCAGCAGGGATCAGAACCCAAGGGTGCTTCAGTACTTC. Translation: CASRDQNPRVLQYF.

There are a few counts of this clonotype. The V and J genes are TRBV11-2 and TRBJ2-3, with D uncertain. Trimming removed 5 bases at V and 6 bases at J, with 6 bases between. Germline assignment: CDR1 SGHAT and CDR2 FQNNGV. This CDR3 is 11 amino acids long. CDR3 sequence: CASSAPDTQYF. The CDR3 DNA follows: TGTGCCAGCAGCGCCCCGGATACGCAGTATTTT.

The chain combines TRBV9 with TRBJ1-5; no clear D gene. Germline CDR1 reads SGDLS; CDR2 reads YYNGEE. V dropped 2 bases and J dropped 5 bases, with 11 bases sitting between them. The CDR3 has 14 amino acids. This CDR3 is CASSVMHSDQPQHF. The CDR3 DNA is TGTGCCAGCAGCGTTATGCATTCCGATCAGCCCCAGCATTTT.

The rearrangement joins TRBV27 to TRBJ1-1; the D gene is possibly TRBD1 (6 bases). The CDR3 has 14 amino acids. The germline gives CDR1 MNHEY, CDR2 SMNVEV (reference sequence). Trimming took 7 bases from V and 1 from J, leaving 13 bases between them. Here the CDR3 reads CASTTLQGNTEAFF. The CDR3 nucleotides read TGTGCCAGCACCACTCTACAGGGGAACACTGAAGCTTTCTTT.

The gene calls are TRBV28 and TRBJ2-5; 9 positions agree with TRBD2. CDR3 length: 15 residues. The J segment lost 4 bases and the V segment lost 2 bases, leaving 5 bases of the junction unmatched. From germline, CDR1 is MDHEN and CDR2 SYDVKM. The CDR3 DNA reads TGTGCCAGCAGTTTACTAGCGGGGAAACCAGAGACCCAGTACTTC. This sequence encodes CASSLLAGKPETQYF. Variable domain in full (rest from reference TRBV28 and TRBJ2-5): DVKVTQSSRYLVKRTGEKVFLECVQDMDHENMFWYRQDPGLGLRLIYFSYDVKMKEKGDIPEGYSVSREKKERFSLILESASTNQTSMYLCASSLLAGKPETQYFGPGTRLLVL.

This chain uses TRBV5-4 with TRBJ1-2; D is ambiguous. V was trimmed by 0 bases and J by 8 bases, leaving 17 bases between them. Germline V gene data show CDR1 as SGHNT and CDR2 as YYREEE (reference sequence). The CDR3 loop spans 15 amino acids. Here the CDR3 DNA reads TGTGCCAGCAGCTTGGCCCCGGCGGGTGCGGGAGGCTACACCTTC. Its protein product is CASSLAPAGAGGYTF.

Only a few counts were recorded for this clonotype. The chain links TRBV27 to TRBJ1-5; perhaps TRBD1 as D (5 bases). Germline V gene sequence: CDR1 MNHEY, CDR2 SMNVEV (reference sequence). The CDR3 extends over 14 amino acids. V lost 3 bases and J 6 bases, leaving 12 bases between the germline ends. The CDR3 region has the DNA TGTGCCAGCAGTTTTTCAGGGTGGGGTCAGCCCCAGCATTTT. Its protein product is CASSFSGWGQPQHF.

The chain couples TRBV12-3 or TRBV12-4 to TRBJ2-5, with D hard to call. The CDR3 is 14 amino acids. The V end was cut by 6 bases, the J end by 5 bases, with 16 bases between. This CDR3 reads CASRRSELWETQYF. CDR3 in DNA: TGTGCCAGCAGGCGCAGCGAGCTTTGGGAGACCCAGTACTTC.

The CDR3 sequence: CASSMPSNQPQHF. The CDR3 nucleotides are TGTGCCAGCAGTATGCCCAGCAATCAGCCCCAGCATTTT. The chain joins TRBV28 to TRBJ1-5, with D uncertain. Germline V gives CDR1 MDHEN, CDR2 SYDVKM. V lost 5 bases and J 1 base, leaving 6 bases between the germline ends. The CDR3 is 13 residues long.

As regards this clonotype: One junction end does not reproduce the germline sequence, and a read error may be involved. The gene calls are TRBV5-6 and TRBJ2-3; 11 bases map to TRBD2. Germline loops: CDR1 SGHDT, CDR2 YYEEEE. This CDR3 is 16 amino acids long. CDR3 in DNA: TGTGCCAGCAGCACGGGACTAGCGGTGGGCACGGATACGCAGTATTTT. Its protein product is CASSTGLAVGTDTQYF.

This clonotype was observed a few times. This chain uses TRBV6-4 with TRBJ2-3, with a weak D call TRBD2 (5 bases). V was pared by 0 bases and J by 0 bases, with 7 bases between. CDR1 is MRHNA and CDR2 is SNTAGT in the germline V gene. The CDR3 length is 15 residues. The CDR3 protein is CASSDSGGSTDTQYF. CDR3 DNA: TGTGCCAGCAGTGACTCGGGCGGGAGCACAGATACGCAGTATTTT.

For the CDR3, the DNA is TGTGCCAGCAGTCCACCGGTAACAGATACGCAGTATTTT. Amino acid sequence: CASSPPVTDTQYF. The chain uses TRBV27 and TRBJ2-3, with D uncertain. Germline CDR1 and CDR2: MNHEY and SMNVEV (reference sequence). Trimming removed 5 bases from V and 3 bases from J, with 9 bases in between. The CDR3 covers 13 residues.

The chain links TRBV28 to TRBJ2-1, with 10 bases lining up with TRBD2. CDR3 size: 16 residues. Germline V gene data show CDR1 as MDHEN and CDR2 as SYDVKM. Losses at the gene ends were 5 bases for V and 5 bases for J; bases not matched to a gene: 9. In DNA form, the CDR3 reads TGTGCCAGCAGTGGGGTAGCGGGGGGCCTAAACAATGAGCAGTTCTTC. This gives the protein CASSGVAGGLNNEQFF.

The gene calls are TRBV6-1 and TRBJ2-5, with TRBD2 identical over 14 bases. The CDR3 loop spans 18 amino acids. Germline V gene data show CDR1 as MNHNS and CDR2 as SASEGT. Trimming cost V 8 bases and J 5 bases; bases outside gene matches: 16. CDR3 region: CASSRLAGGRGILETQYF. The CDR3 DNA reads as TGTGCCAGCTCCCGACTAGCGGGAGGGCGGGGAATTCTCGAGACCCAGTACTTC.

This clonotype was counted between two and nine times. V gene TRBV7-2 combines with J gene TRBJ1-2; tentative D call: TRBD1 (6 bases). The germline CDR1 and CDR2 sequences are SGHTA and FQGNSA. V dropped 4 bases and J dropped 4 bases, with 13 bases sitting between them. The CDR3 is made up of 14 amino acids. Written as DNA, the CDR3 is TGTGCCAGCAGCTCATCACAGGGATTCTATGGCTACACCTTC. Translation gives CASSSSQGFYGYTF.